Ten or more counts support the clone carrying this T cell receptor (beta chain). Its cognate antigen is unknown. This entry is derived from a study of beta chain bispecific antibodies for T cell cancers. In the study overall: The leukemia lines expressed TRBV12-3 (Jurkat) and TRBV5-5 (HPB-ALL). Regarding the study as a whole: In these mixed samples, most targeted TRBV reads derived from the leukemia cell line.

Blood mononuclear cells were expanded for approximately 3 days using either OKT3 anti-CD3 antibody or CD3/CD28 beads. Each coculture: approximately 50,000 target cells, approximately 50,000 normal T cells, bispecific antibody. The germline V gene has CDR1 SGHRS and CDR2 YFSETQ. CDR3 length equals 15 residues. V lost 0 bases to trimming and J lost 0 bases; unmatched junction nucleotides: 0. Each CDR3 protein is one row after TCRdb ran MiXCR on the 5' RACE reads. Among just over 20,000 distinct CDR3 sequences, approximately 2.4% were seen once, and the ten largest hold approximately 30%. The specimen sequenced was healthy donor T cells cultured with leukemia cells. This TCR was recovered from a human donor in good health. Some clones in this sample may be carry-over from other donors' samples. The chain employs TRBV5-1 and TRBJ1-1, with 9 bases that match TRBD1. CDR3: CASSLGTGVNTEAFF. In DNA, the CDR3 is TGCGCCAGCAGCTTGGGGACAGGGGTGAACACTGAAGCTTTCTTT. Looking up the rest from reference TRBV5-1 and TRBJ1-1 gives the full variable domain: KAGVTQTPRYLIKTRGQQVTLSCSPISGHRSVSWYQQTPGQGLQFLFEYFSETQRNKGNFPGRFSGRQFSNSRSEMNVSTLELGDSALYLCASSLGTGVNTEAFFGQGTRLTVV.